These 17 T cell receptor beta chains share one sample of origin, sequenced in a study of blood T cell repertoires in COVID-19. Libraries were prepared by immunoSEQ multiplex PCR; TCRdb keeps only in-frame clonotypes and omits some of them. Here the sample spans roughly 74,000 clones, about 89% being singletons. Sequencing was done on a sample of PBMCs or T cells enriched from blood (not recorded which). All receptors come from a woman in her fifties or sixties with acute COVID-19.

The chain uses TRBV3-1 (or the pseudogene TRBV3-2) and TRBJ1-2; D possibly corresponds to TRBD1 (5 bases). CDR1 is LGHDT, CDR2 YNNKEL, per germline (reference sequence). With 3 bases removed from V and 8 bases from J, the gap between germline ends came to 16 bases. This CDR3 has 14 residues. The CDR3 protein is CASSHVTGVQGYTF. The CDR3, as DNA: TGTGCCAGCAGCCATGTTACGGGGGTACAGGGCTACACCTTC.

CDR3: CASSLQGQTEAFF. The CDR3 coding sequence is TGTGCCAGCAGCCTACAGGGGCAGACTGAAGCTTTCTTT. V gene TRBV7-3 combines with J gene TRBJ1-1; TRBD1 aligns across 7 bases. CDR1 and CDR2 from the germline V gene are SGHTA and FQGTGA. The CDR3 covers 13 residues. V lost 5 bases and J lost 5; bases outside the gene matches: 5.

This clone occurred a few times. J is TRBJ2-7 and V is TRBV11-3; the match to TRBD1 covers 10 bases. Germline assignment: CDR1 SGHNT and CDR2 YENEEA. Trimming cost V 5 bases and J 5 bases; bases outside gene matches: 9. This CDR3 region has 15 residues. CDR3 DNA sequence: TGTGCCAGCAGCCGTATGGGACAGGGGACCAACGAGCAGTACTTC. Amino acid sequence: CASSRMGQGTNEQYF.

For the CDR3, the DNA is TGTGCCAGCCTAGACAGGGGTCTGAACACTGAAGCTTTCTTT. This encodes CASLDRGLNTEAFF. The V gene is TRBV6-4, the J gene TRBJ1-1, with 8 bases matching TRBD1. Germline trimming cut 8 bases from V and 0 bases from J; bases unmatched to any gene: 5. This CDR3 has 14 amino acids. Looked up from germline, CDR1 is MRHNA and CDR2 is SNTAGT.

The chain links TRBV7-2 to TRBJ2-1; 9 bases map to TRBD2. Germline V CDR1 and CDR2: SGHTA, FQGNSA. J lost 4 bases, V lost 1 base, and 2 bases had no gene match. The CDR3 totals 15 residues. For the CDR3, the DNA is TGTGCCAGCAGCTTAGGCCTAGCGGGGTACAATGAGCAGTTCTTC. It codes for CASSLGLAGYNEQFF.

This clone is a singleton in its sample. This chain uses TRBV30 with TRBJ1-2, with 11 bases aligning to TRBD1. J lost 8 bases, V lost 0 bases, and 11 bases had no gene match. Germline assignment: CDR1 GTSNPN and CDR2 SVGIG (reference sequence). This CDR3 contains 16 residues. The CDR3 loop is CAWSVTGQGEFRGYTF. The CDR3 DNA reads TGTGCCTGGAGTGTAACGGGACAGGGGGAATTTCGGGGCTACACCTTC. The entire variable domain, with the rest obtained from reference TRBV30 and TRBJ1-2, is as follows: SQTIHQWPATLVQPVGSPLSLECTVEGTSNPNLYWYRQAAGRGLQLLFYSVGIGQISSEVPQNLSASRPQDRQFILSSKKLLLSDSGFYLCAWSVTGQGEFRGYTFGSGTRLTVV.

The genes are TRBV24-1 and TRBJ2-7, with TRBD2 matching 11 bases. The CDR3 is 16 amino acids. V was clipped by 2 bases and J by 4 bases; unmatched bases: 6. Germline V gives CDR1 KGHDR, CDR2 SFDVKD. CDR3 in DNA: TGTGCCACCAGTGATTCCAGCGCTAGCGGGAGGTACGAGCAGTACTTC. Protein sequence: CATSDSSASGRYEQYF.

The rearrangement links TRBV19 to TRBJ1-5; TRBD1 aligns across 11 bases. The ends lost 10 bases at V and 9 bases at J; junction bases unmatched: 8. In germline, CDR1 is LNHDA, CDR2 SQIVND (reference sequence). This CDR3 is built from 13 residues. CDR3 region: CATDGTGGRPQHF. The DNA for the CDR3 is TGTGCCACCGACGGGACAGGGGGGAGGCCCCAGCATTTT.

This clone was seen only once. The chain joins TRBV9 to TRBJ2-2; 7 bases line up with TRBD1. The trim removed 3 bases at V and 5 bases at J, leaving 4 bases unmatched. This CDR3 has 14 residues. CDR1 is SGDLS, CDR2 YYNGEE, per germline. The CDR3 coding sequence is TGTGCCAGCAGCGCCTTACAGGGGACCGGGGAGCTGTTTTTT. Its protein is CASSALQGTGELFF.

V and J are TRBV27 and TRBJ2-5, with 8 bases matching TRBD1. CDR3 length: 15 residues. Per germline, CDR1 MNHEY and CDR2 SMNVEV (reference sequence). With V trimmed by 4 bases and J by 5 bases, 9 bases remained unmatched. This chain's CDR3 is CASSYGQGGGETQYF. The CDR3 DNA follows: TGTGCCAGCAGTTACGGACAGGGTGGCGGCGAGACCCAGTACTTC.

CDR3 in amino acids: CASSGTSGRKGYNEQFF. CDR3 DNA: TGTGCCAGCAGTGGGACTAGCGGGAGAAAGGGCTACAATGAGCAGTTCTTC. This chain connects TRBV25-1 to TRBJ2-1; 13 nucleotides match TRBD2. Germline CDR1 is MGHDK and CDR2 is SYGVNS. This CDR3 contains 17 residues. The V and J ends lost 4 bases and 3 bases, in that order; junction bases with no gene match: 6.

V is TRBV6-5 and J is TRBJ1-1; 7 bases line up with TRBD1. This CDR3 contains 13 residues. Germline V lookup: CDR1 MNHEY, CDR2 SVGAGI. Unmatched junction bases numbered 6, after V lost 5 bases and J lost 6 bases. CDR3 loop: CASSLTGAAEAFF. CDR3 coding DNA: TGTGCCAGCAGTCTTACAGGGGCAGCTGAAGCTTTCTTT.

On this clone: Other DNA variants within this sample encode the same CDR3. The chain carries TRBV20-1 and TRBJ2-7, with TRBD2 identical over 7 bases. This CDR3 comprises 11 residues. Losses at the gene ends were 5 bases for V and 3 bases for J; bases not matched to a gene: 1. Germline V CDR1 and CDR2: DFQATT, SNEGSKA (reference sequence). The CDR3 region has the DNA TGCAGTGCTCGGACTAGCTACGAGCAGTACTTC. Its protein product is CSARTSYEQYF.

The chain has TRBV29-1 and TRBJ2-2, with D maybe TRBD2 (6 bases). V lost 1 base to trimming and J lost 0 bases, with 6 bases between them. This CDR3 is built from 14 residues. Germline assignment: CDR1 SQVTM and CDR2 ANQGSEA. This chain's CDR3 is CSVEGTTNTGELFF. The CDR3 bases are TGCAGCGTTGAAGGGACTACGAACACCGGGGAGCTGTTTTTT.

V usage is TRBV27 and J usage is TRBJ1-4; 7 bases match TRBD1. This CDR3 has 15 residues. Germline V lookup: CDR1 MNHEY, CDR2 SMNVEV (reference sequence). Trimming cost V 5 bases and J 5 bases; bases outside gene matches: 8. The CDR3 protein is CASSAPGQPNEKLFF. The CDR3 DNA reads as TGTGCCAGCAGTGCCCCGGGACAGCCAAATGAAAAACTGTTTTTT.

Note on this clone: Other DNA sequences in this specimen translate into the identical CDR3. This chain joins TRBV6-5 and TRBJ1-1, with no clear D. Germline CDR1 reads MNHEY; CDR2 reads SVGAGI. V lost 0 bases, J lost 0 bases, and 8 bases lay in between. The CDR3 extends over 15 amino acids. The CDR3 bases are TGTGCCAGCAGTTACTCGGGAGGCATGAACACTGAAGCTTTCTTT. Its protein is CASSYSGGMNTEAFF.

The V and J genes are TRBV5-1 and TRBJ2-5, with TRBD2 matching over 11 bases. The germline CDR1 and CDR2 sequences are SGHRS and YFSETQ. V trimming: 4 bases; J trimming: 3 bases; junction bases outside the gene matches: 2. This CDR3 is 14 amino acids long. CDR3 region: CASSLLAGEETQYF. The CDR3 DNA follows: TGCGCCAGCAGCCTACTAGCGGGAGAAGAGACCCAGTACTTC.